The present entry profiles one TCR beta chain with its context. The record originates from a study of human T cells and chemical hapten exposure. Study overall: Alopecia areata, totalis or universalis affected patients, mainly female.

The CDR3 is 14 amino acids. Germline assignment: CDR1 SEHNR and CDR2 FQNEAQ (reference sequence). Trimming cost V 7 bases and J 5 bases; bases outside gene matches: 9. Library construction involved attaching unique molecular identifiers to individual cDNA molecules, which allowed quantitative, reproducible TCR counting. TCRdb independently ran MiXCR on the RACE reads; one entry per CDR3 protein. This sample yields roughly 200,000 distinct CDR3 sequences, of which about 25% are seen a single time; 2.5% belongs to the top ten. The time point was: patch test 3, about 24 weeks after DPC sensitization. Documented treatment: therapeutic diphenylcyclopropenone sensitization with weekly scalp DPC.

The sequenced sample was whole blood, obtained in connection with sensitization to the hapten diphenylcyclopropenone (DPC). The source of this sequence is a woman between 40 and 50 years old with alopecia areata. Some clones in this sample may be carry-over from other donors' samples. This chain joins TRBV7-9 and TRBJ2-5; 8 bases map to TRBD1. CDR3 protein: CASNPGGAGETQYF. CDR3 DNA sequence: TGTGCCAGCAATCCAGGGGGCGCAGGGGAGACCCAGTACTTC.